Shown below are 14 T cell receptor beta chains from a single sample sequenced in a study of beta chain features in type 1 diabetes. The sequenced template was cDNA made from the entire isolated RNA. Method: immunoSEQ multiplex PCR; TCRdb's copy keeps in-frame clones and lacks some. The sample records a few hundred thousand clones, 14% being singletons. Sequenced sample: central memory CD4+ T cells from blood. The receptors were sampled from a man aged 25-40 years in good health.

The V call is TRBV15, the J call TRBJ2-1; 13 positions agree with TRBD2. The germline V gene encodes CDR1 LNHNV and CDR2 YYDKDF (reference sequence). The V and J ends lost 4 bases and 5 bases, in that order; junction bases with no gene match: 2. The CDR3 consists of 15 residues. CDR3 in amino acids: CATSMTSGRHNEQFF. The CDR3 DNA follows: TGTGCCACCAGCATGACTAGCGGGAGGCACAATGAGCAGTTCTTC.

The chain combines TRBV5-1 with TRBJ2-5, with D possibly TRBD1 on 6 matching bases. Germline loops: CDR1 SGHRS, CDR2 YFSETQ. This CDR3 region has 17 residues. The germline V and J ends were trimmed by 0 bases and 4 bases, with 19 bases remaining between them. CDR3 region: CASSLGDTSPRGETQYF. The CDR3 DNA reads TGCGCCAGCAGCTTGGGGGACACCAGCCCTCGAGGAGAGACCCAGTACTTC.

The CDR3 sequence is CASSYQGRSYNEQFF. CDR3 sequence (DNA): TGTGCCAGCAGTTACCAAGGACGGTCCTACAATGAGCAGTTCTTC. V usage is TRBV6-5 and J usage is TRBJ2-1; unclear D gene. V was pared by 2 bases and J by 1 base, with 9 bases between. This CDR3 is built from 15 residues. CDR1 and CDR2 from the germline V gene are MNHEY and SVGAGI.

This clone was picked up many times. The chain employs TRBV2 and TRBJ2-4; D gene ambiguous. V gave up 4 bases and J gave up 1 base, with 8 bases separating them. The CDR3 is 14 amino acids. CDR1 and CDR2 from the germline V gene are SNHLY and FYNNEI. The CDR3 nucleotides are TGTGCCAGCAGTGCAATGGCTGCCAAAAACATTCAGTACTTC. This gives the protein CASSAMAAKNIQYF.

This clone came up a few times. The V gene is TRBV5-5, the J gene TRBJ1-2; 7 bases align to TRBD1. The CDR3 sequence is 14 residues long. Germline CDR1 SGHKS, CDR2 YYEKEE (reference sequence). J was trimmed by 2 bases and V by 4 bases; bases with no gene match: 5. CDR3 nucleotide sequence: TGTGCCAGCAGCCACGGGACAGAGAACTATGGCTACACCTTC. This codes for CASSHGTENYGYTF.

This clone came up a few times. J is TRBJ2-3 and V is TRBV5-6; TRBD1 matches 9 bases. The germline V gene encodes CDR1 SGHDT and CDR2 YYEEEE. The CDR3 sequence is 16 residues long. V gave up 4 bases and J gave up 4 bases; unmatched junction bases: 10. The CDR3 DNA is TGTGCCAGCAGCCGAACGGACAGGGGATATCCAGATACGCAGTATTTT. Translated: CASSRTDRGYPDTQYF.

V and J are TRBV30 and TRBJ1-1; D gene unclear. This CDR3 is built from 12 residues. Trimming took 2 bases from V and 1 from J, leaving 5 bases between them. The germline gives CDR1 GTSNPN, CDR2 SVGIG (reference sequence). The CDR3 coding sequence is TGTGCCTGGAGTATGCCGAACACTGAAGCTTTCTTT. This gives the protein CAWSMPNTEAFF. Based on the CDR3 plus reference TRBV30 and TRBJ1-1, the full variable domain is SQTIHQWPATLVQPVGSPLSLECTVEGTSNPNLYWYRQAAGRGLQLLFYSVGIGQISSEVPQNLSASRPQDRQFILSSKKLLLSDSGFYLCAWSMPNTEAFFGQGTRLTVV.

This clone came up a few times. The chain is built from TRBV6-5 and TRBJ2-7; D uncertain. This CDR3 spans 13 amino acids. CDR1 is MNHEY and CDR2 is SVGAGI in the germline V gene. Trimming took off 5 bases at V and 2 bases at J, with 10 bases between the two ends. The CDR3 region is CASSEVLPYEQYV. The DNA of the CDR3 is TGTGCCAGCAGTGAAGTCCTGCCCTACGAGCAGTACGTC.

This clone has just a few counts. V gene TRBV29-1 combines with J gene TRBJ1-2; the match to TRBD1 covers 8 bases. V trimming: 3 bases; J trimming: 4 bases; junction bases outside the gene matches: 4. Per the germline V gene, CDR1 is SQVTM and CDR2 is ANQGSEA. The CDR3 has 13 residues. The CDR3 reads CSVDRDRSYGYTF. The CDR3 coding sequence is TGCAGCGTTGACCGGGACAGGAGCTATGGCTACACCTTC. Using reference TRBV29-1 and TRBJ1-2 for the parts outside the CDR3, the full variable domain is SAVISQKPSRDICQRGTSLTIQCQVDSQVTMMFWYRQQPGQSLTLIATANQGSEATYESGFVIDKFPISRPNLTFSTLTVSNMSPEDSSIYLCSVDRDRSYGYTFGSGTRLTVV.

This clone has more than one count but fewer than ten. This chain joins TRBV25-1 and TRBJ1-2; a possible D gene is TRBD1 (5 bases). CDR3 length equals 12 residues. The V gene's germline CDR1 is MGHDK and CDR2 SYGVNS. Trimming took off 6 bases at V and 1 base at J, with 6 bases between the two ends. The CDR3, as DNA: TGTGCCAGCAGAAGGGGTAACTATGGCTACACCTTC. Translated, it gives CASRRGNYGYTF.

This chain connects TRBV4-3 to TRBJ2-5; the D gene is possibly TRBD1 (6 bases). From germline, CDR1 is LGHNA and CDR2 YSLEER. The CDR3 extends over 18 amino acids. The V end lost 0 bases, the J end lost 1 base, and 18 bases lay between the germline ends. This CDR3 is CASSQDTGRQPFQETQYF. CDR3 in DNA: TGCGCCAGCAGCCAAGATACAGGGCGACAACCCTTCCAAGAGACCCAGTACTTC.

The rearrangement joins TRBV7-9 to TRBJ2-2; D might be TRBD1 or TRBD2, each matching 5 bases. The CDR3 loop spans 13 amino acids. Germline CDR1 SEHNR, CDR2 FQNEAQ (reference sequence). The V gene lost 6 bases and the J gene lost 5 bases, with 10 bases spanning the gap. The chain's CDR3 is CASSWGSTGELFF. The CDR3 DNA follows: TGTGCCAGCAGTTGGGGGAGTACCGGGGAGCTGTTTTTT.

This clone was seen only a few times. The chain links TRBV5-5 to TRBJ2-5, with TRBD2 matching 12 bases. The CDR3 runs to 16 residues. Germline V gene lookup returns CDR1 SGHKS and CDR2 YYEKEE (reference sequence). After removal of 1 base from V and 1 base from J, the junction contained 2 bases not matched to a gene. The CDR3 protein is CASSLTSGGTQETQYF. In DNA, the CDR3 is TGTGCCAGCAGCTTGACTAGCGGGGGGACCCAAGAGACCCAGTACTTC. The whole variable domain, remainder taken from reference TRBV5-5 and TRBJ2-5, is DAGVTQSPTHLIKTRGQQVTLRCSPISGHKSVSWYQQVLGQGPQFIFQYYEKEERGRGNFPDRFSARQFPNYSSELNVNALLLGDSALYLCASSLTSGGTQETQYFGPGTRLLVL.

The CDR3 loop is CASRNGQGALADTQYF. The CDR3 bases are TGTGCCAGCAGAAACGGACAGGGGGCATTGGCAGATACGCAGTATTTT. The chain is built from TRBV6-6 and TRBJ2-3; 11 nucleotides agree with TRBD1. The germline CDR1 and CDR2 sequences are MNHNY and SVGAGI (reference sequence). V was clipped by 6 bases and J by 4 bases; unmatched bases: 9. The CDR3 totals 16 residues.